This TCR beta chain came from a study of beta chain features in type 1 diabetes. This clone was counted between two and nine times. All of the isolated RNA was reverse transcribed, so expressed TCRB transcripts were sequenced. Here immunoSEQ multiplex PCR was the method, and the copy in TCRdb shows in-frame clones only, minus some. The sample carries tens of thousands of clones, 30% to 40% recorded once. The CDR3 totals 14 residues. Germline assignment: CDR1 SGHTA and CDR2 FQGNSA. The germline V and J ends were trimmed by 1 base and 10 bases, with 14 bases remaining between them. This TCR derives from a woman aged 18-29 years in good health. This chain joins TRBV7-2 and TRBJ2-1; a weak D match, TRBD2 (5 bases). Sample: stem cell memory CD4+ T cells from blood. The CDR3: CASSLGVGVWEQFF. CDR3 DNA: TGTGCCAGCAGCTTAGGTGTCGGGGTATGGGAGCAGTTCTTC.